The 14 T cell receptor beta chains below all came from one sample that was sequenced in a study of blood T cell repertoires in COVID-19. Only in-frame clones appear in the TCRdb table, and some are missing; sequencing was by immunoSEQ multiplex PCR. The sample has about 130,000 clones; over 60% are singletons. The sample consisted of peripheral blood. The receptors derive from a woman in her 70s with acute or convalescent COVID-19.

The chain combines TRBV5-5 with TRBJ1-5; TRBD1 aligns across 7 bases. CDR3 length: 14 residues. With V trimmed by 3 bases and J by 4 bases, 4 bases remained unmatched. From germline, CDR1 is SGHKS and CDR2 YYEKEE (reference sequence). CDR3 protein: CASSSGTVNQPQHF. DNA of the CDR3: TGTGCCAGCAGCTCTGGGACAGTGAATCAGCCCCAGCATTTT.

J is TRBJ2-5 and V is TRBV7-9, with TRBD1 as a possible D gene (5 bases). Deletions cut 5 bases from V and 1 base from J, with 14 bases between. CDR3 length equals 15 residues. CDR1 and CDR2 from the germline V gene are SEHNR and FQNEAQ (reference sequence). The chain's CDR3 is CASSQTVVGQETQYF. Written as DNA, the CDR3 is TGTGCCAGCAGCCAGACAGTTGTGGGCCAAGAGACCCAGTACTTC.

The chain links TRBV19 to TRBJ2-2; D perhaps matches TRBD1 (6 bases). In germline, CDR1 is LNHDA, CDR2 SQIVND (reference sequence). Trimming stripped 7 bases from V and 3 bases from J, with 12 bases between. This CDR3 region has 14 residues. CDR3 loop: CASKRGSDTGELFF. The CDR3 DNA reads as TGTGCCAGTAAAAGGGGGTCGGACACCGGGGAGCTGTTTTTT.

This clone was recorded at least ten times. The chain combines TRBV9 with TRBJ2-2; 7 bases map to TRBD2. CDR1 SGDLS and CDR2 YYNGEE come from the germline V gene. The CDR3 totals 16 residues. Trimming took 1 base from V and 6 from J; bases not matched to a gene: 9. CDR3 region: CASSVRREPIPGELFF. For the CDR3, the DNA is TGTGCCAGCAGCGTACGGCGGGAGCCGATACCCGGGGAGCTGTTTTTT.

The genes are TRBV7-2 and TRBJ2-5, with D possibly being TRBD1 (6 bases). The germline CDR1 and CDR2 sequences are SGHTA and FQGNSA. The CDR3 totals 14 residues. Trimming left V 4 bases short and J 3 bases short, with 12 bases between. For the CDR3, the DNA is TGTGCCAGCAGCTCACAGGGTGAGGAAGAGACCCAGTACTTC. Encoded protein: CASSSQGEEETQYF.

The rearrangement joins TRBV7-2 to TRBJ2-7, with TRBD1 matching 7 bases. The J segment lost 3 bases and the V segment lost 2 bases, leaving 13 bases of the junction unmatched. Germline assignment: CDR1 SGHTA and CDR2 FQGNSA. CDR3 size: 17 residues. CDR3 nucleotides: TGTGCCAGCAGCTTAAGAGGAGACAGGGAAAGGGGCTACGAGCAGTACTTC. Its translation: CASSLRGDRERGYEQYF.

The chain uses TRBV5-1 and TRBJ2-7; 7 nucleotides line up with TRBD1. The CDR3 runs 14 residues. J gave up 0 bases and V 4 bases, and 4 bases lay outside the gene matches. Germline V gene lookup returns CDR1 SGHRS and CDR2 YFSETQ. The CDR3 region has the DNA TGCGCCAGCAGCCTGGACAGGTTCTCCTACGAGCAGTACTTC. Translated: CASSLDRFSYEQYF.

The gene calls are TRBV4-1 and TRBJ2-5; possible D gene TRBD1, 5 bases. The CDR3 runs to 14 residues. Germline V gene data show CDR1 as MGHRA and CDR2 as YSYEKL. V was trimmed by 1 base and J by 4 bases, leaving 10 bases between them. The DNA of the CDR3 is TGCGCCAGCAGCCAAGGGCCAGGGTCAGAGACCCAGTACTTC. It translates to CASSQGPGSETQYF.

This rearrangement joins TRBV11-2 to TRBJ2-1; 14 nucleotides match TRBD2. The CDR3 spans 16 residues. The germline V gene has CDR1 SGHAT and CDR2 FQNNGV. Losses at the gene ends were 3 bases for V and 8 bases for J; bases not matched to a gene: 6. As DNA, the CDR3 is TGTGCCAGCAGCTTCCCGGGACTAGCGGGAGTTTATGAGCAGTTCTTC. It codes for CASSFPGLAGVYEQFF. The full variable domain, completed using reference TRBV11-2 and TRBJ2-1, is EAGVAQSPRYKIIEKRQSVAFWCNPISGHATLYWYQQILGQGPKLLIQFQNNGVVDDSQLPKDRFSAERLKGVDSTLKIQPAKLEDSAVYLCASSFPGLAGVYEQFFGPGTRLTVL.

This chain links TRBV7-2 with TRBJ2-3; D is uncertain. The V end lost 0 bases, the J end lost 2 bases, and 3 bases lay between the germline ends. The CDR3 covers 13 residues. Germline CDR1 is SGHTA and CDR2 is FQGNSA. The CDR3 DNA follows: TGTGCCAGCAGCTTAGCCCTCACAGATACGCAGTATTTT. Translation: CASSLALTDTQYF.

This clone has only one observation. The chain carries TRBV7-2 and TRBJ2-3, with TRBD2 identical over 7 bases. CDR1 is SGHTA and CDR2 is FQGNSA in the germline V gene. The CDR3 is made up of 15 amino acids. The ends lost 0 bases at V and 3 bases at J; junction bases unmatched: 3. CDR3 in amino acids: CASSLASGPTDTQYF. The CDR3 coding sequence is TGTGCCAGCAGCTTAGCTAGCGGGCCTACAGATACGCAGTATTTT.

A note on this clone: Other nucleotide sequences from this sample produce the same CDR3. This chain connects TRBV28 to TRBJ1-5; D not certain. CDR3 size: 13 residues. With 9 bases removed from V and 3 bases from J, the gap between germline ends came to 12 bases. The germline V gene has CDR1 MDHEN and CDR2 SYDVKM. CDR3: CASTSRNNQPQHF. The CDR3 DNA is TGTGCCAGTACATCTAGGAACAATCAGCCCCAGCATTTT.

V usage is TRBV12-5 and J usage is TRBJ1-5, with 10 bases lining up with TRBD1. The CDR3 runs 16 residues. CDR1 is LGHNT, CDR2 FRNRAP, per germline. V trimming: 5 bases; J trimming: 0 bases; junction bases outside the gene matches: 4. The CDR3 DNA follows: TGTGCTAGTGGTAGAGACAGGGGGCTTAGCAATCAGCCCCAGCATTTT. It specifies CASGRDRGLSNQPQHF.

The chain is built from TRBV5-1 and TRBJ1-5, with TRBD1 as a possible D gene (6 bases). V was pared by 0 bases and J by 3 bases, with 10 bases between. The CDR3 extends over 15 amino acids. Germline-derived CDR1 and CDR2 are SGHRS and YFSETQ. The CDR3 here is CASSLGQGHNQPQHF. Here the CDR3 DNA reads TGCGCCAGCAGCTTGGGGCAGGGGCACAATCAGCCCCAGCATTTT. The complete variable domain, with remaining parts taken from reference TRBV5-1 and TRBJ1-5, reads KAGVTQTPRYLIKTRGQQVTLSCSPISGHRSVSWYQQTPGQGLQFLFEYFSETQRNKGNFPGRFSGRQFSNSRSEMNVSTLELGDSALYLCASSLGQGHNQPQHFGDGTRLSIL.